What follows is one T cell receptor (beta chain) and its context. The data belong to a study of regulatory T cells in long-lasting Graves disease. In building TCR beta libraries, iRepertoire HTBI primers were used together with Arm-PCR of CDR3 regions. TCRdb analysed the multiplex PCR reads with MiXCR anew, one entry per CDR3 protein. This table has about 530,000 distinct CDR3 sequences, around 16% appearing once. Time point defined: newly diagnosed GD, antithyroid drugs for less than 3 months. PBMC RNA was the source of the TCR library. The sample was also reused in another study, on T cells in Graves' hyperthyroidism and ophthalmopathy.

The specimen comprised peripheral blood mononuclear cells (PBMCs), sampled at new diagnosis, from a patient treated with antithyroid drugs. The source is a woman aged 35 to 59 with Graves disease.

CDR3 sequence: CASSEDPQAHEQYF. The CDR3 bases are TGTGCCAGCAGTGAAGATCCCCAGGCCCACGAGCAGTACTTC. V usage is TRBV6-1 and J usage is TRBJ2-7; unclear D gene. The ends were cut back, 1 base at V and 5 bases at J, with 12 bases in the middle. The length of the CDR3 is 14 residues. In germline, CDR1 is MNHNS, CDR2 SASEGT.